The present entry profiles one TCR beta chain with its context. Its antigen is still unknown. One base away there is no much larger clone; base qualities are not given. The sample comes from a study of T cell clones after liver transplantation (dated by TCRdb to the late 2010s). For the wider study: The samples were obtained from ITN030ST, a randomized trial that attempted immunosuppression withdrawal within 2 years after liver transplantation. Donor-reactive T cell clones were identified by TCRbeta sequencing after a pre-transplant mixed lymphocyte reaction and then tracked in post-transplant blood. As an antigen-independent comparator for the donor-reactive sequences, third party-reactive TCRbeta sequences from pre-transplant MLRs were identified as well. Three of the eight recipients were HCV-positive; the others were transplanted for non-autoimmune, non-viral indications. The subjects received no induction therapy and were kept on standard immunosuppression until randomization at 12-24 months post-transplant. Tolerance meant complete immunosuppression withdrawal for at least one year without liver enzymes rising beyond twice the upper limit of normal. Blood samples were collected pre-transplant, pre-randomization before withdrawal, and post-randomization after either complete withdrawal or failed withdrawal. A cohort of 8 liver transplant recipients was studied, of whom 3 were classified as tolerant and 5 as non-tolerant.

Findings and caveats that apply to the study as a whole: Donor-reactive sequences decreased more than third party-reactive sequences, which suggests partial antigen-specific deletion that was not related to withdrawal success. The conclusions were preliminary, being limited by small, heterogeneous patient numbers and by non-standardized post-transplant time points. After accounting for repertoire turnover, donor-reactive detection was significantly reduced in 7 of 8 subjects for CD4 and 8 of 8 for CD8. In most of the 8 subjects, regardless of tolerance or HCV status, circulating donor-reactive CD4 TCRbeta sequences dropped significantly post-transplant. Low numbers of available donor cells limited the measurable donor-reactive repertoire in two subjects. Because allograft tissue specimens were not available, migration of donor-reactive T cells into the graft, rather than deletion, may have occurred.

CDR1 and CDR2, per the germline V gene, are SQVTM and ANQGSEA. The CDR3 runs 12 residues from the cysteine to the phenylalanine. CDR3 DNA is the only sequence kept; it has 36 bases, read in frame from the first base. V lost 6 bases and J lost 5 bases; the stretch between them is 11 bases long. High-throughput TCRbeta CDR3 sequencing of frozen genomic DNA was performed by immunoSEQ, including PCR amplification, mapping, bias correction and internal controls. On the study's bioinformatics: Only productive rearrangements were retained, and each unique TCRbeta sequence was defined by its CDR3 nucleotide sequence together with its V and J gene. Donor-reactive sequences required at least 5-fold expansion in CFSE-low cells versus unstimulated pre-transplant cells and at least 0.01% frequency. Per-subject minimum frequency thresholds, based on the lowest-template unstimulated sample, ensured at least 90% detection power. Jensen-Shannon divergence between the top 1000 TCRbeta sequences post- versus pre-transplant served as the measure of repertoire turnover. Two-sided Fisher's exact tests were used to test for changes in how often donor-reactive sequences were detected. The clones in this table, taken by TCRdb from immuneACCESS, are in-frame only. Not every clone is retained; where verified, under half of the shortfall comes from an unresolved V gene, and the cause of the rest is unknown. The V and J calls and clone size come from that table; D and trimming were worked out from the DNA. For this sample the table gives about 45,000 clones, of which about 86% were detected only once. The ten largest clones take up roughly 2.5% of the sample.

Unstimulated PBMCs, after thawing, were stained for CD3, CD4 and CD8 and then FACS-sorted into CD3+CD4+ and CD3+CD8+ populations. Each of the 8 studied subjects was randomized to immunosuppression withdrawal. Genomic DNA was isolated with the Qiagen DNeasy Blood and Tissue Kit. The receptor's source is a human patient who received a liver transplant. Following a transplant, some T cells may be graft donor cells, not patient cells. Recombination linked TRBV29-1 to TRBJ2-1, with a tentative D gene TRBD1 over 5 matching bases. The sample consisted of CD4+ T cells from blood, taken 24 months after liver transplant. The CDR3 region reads CSVGRVDNEQFF. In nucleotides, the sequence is TGCAGCGTGGGGCGAGTGGACAATGAGCAGTTCTTC.